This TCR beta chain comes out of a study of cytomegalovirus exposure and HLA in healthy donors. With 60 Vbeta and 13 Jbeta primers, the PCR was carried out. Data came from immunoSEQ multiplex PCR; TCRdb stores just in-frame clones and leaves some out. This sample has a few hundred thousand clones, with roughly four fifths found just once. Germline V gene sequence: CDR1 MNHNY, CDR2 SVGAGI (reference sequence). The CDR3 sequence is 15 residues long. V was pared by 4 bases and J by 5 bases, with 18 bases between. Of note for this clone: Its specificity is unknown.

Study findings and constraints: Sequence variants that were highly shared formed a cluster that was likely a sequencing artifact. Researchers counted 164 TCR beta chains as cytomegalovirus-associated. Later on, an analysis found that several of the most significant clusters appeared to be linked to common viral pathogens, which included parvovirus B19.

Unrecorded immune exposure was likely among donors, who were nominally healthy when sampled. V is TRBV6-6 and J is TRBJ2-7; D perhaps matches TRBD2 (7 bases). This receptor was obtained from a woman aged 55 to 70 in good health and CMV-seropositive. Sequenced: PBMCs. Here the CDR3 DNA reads TGTGCCAGCAGTTTTACAGGGAGGGCTTCTAACGAGCAGTACTTC. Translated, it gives CASSFTGRASNEQYF.